The 11 T cell receptor beta chains below were found in one sample sequenced in a study of human T cells and chemical hapten exposure. In TCRdb, the RACE reads were re-called with MiXCR into one record per CDR3 protein. The sample gives some 90,000 distinct CDR3 sequences, just under 9% of which show up once; around 2.8% is in the top ten. Time point: healthy volunteer bleed at 2 weeks. Unfractionated whole blood was the source of the extracted total RNA. The sample taken for sequencing was whole blood. The receptor source for this set is a female donor in good health. Some clones in this sample may be carry-over from other donors' samples.

This clonotype was seen more than once but under ten times. This chain connects TRBV20-1 to TRBJ2-7; D is ambiguous. CDR3 length equals 13 residues. Germline-derived CDR1 and CDR2 are DFQATT and SNEGSKA (reference sequence). Trimming removed 0 bases at V and 7 bases at J, with 13 bases between. CDR3 loop: CSARDARFEEQYF. Written as DNA, the CDR3 is TGCAGTGCTAGAGATGCCAGATTTGAAGAGCAGTACTTC.

The chain joins TRBV28 to TRBJ1-2, with TRBD1 matching 7 bases. Germline values: CDR1 MDHEN, CDR2 SYDVKM. The CDR3 covers 14 residues. V was clipped by 5 bases and J by 4 bases; unmatched bases: 7. The CDR3 here is CASSAGTVLYGYTF. CDR3 in DNA: TGTGCCAGCAGTGCCGGGACAGTTCTCTATGGCTACACCTTC.

This clonotype appeared a few times. The chain recombines TRBV5-1 with TRBJ2-2; 8 nucleotides align to TRBD1. J lost 5 bases, V lost 4 bases, and 4 bases had no gene match. The CDR3 is 14 amino acids. Germline-derived CDR1 and CDR2 are SGHRS and YFSETQ. Here the CDR3 reads CASSPGQGTGELFF. The CDR3, as DNA: TGCGCCAGCAGCCCTGGACAGGGAACCGGGGAGCTGTTTTTT.

The chain carries TRBV7-9 and TRBJ2-7; maybe TRBD2 (6 bases). CDR3 size: 15 residues. Trimming removed 1 base from V and 2 bases from J, with 12 bases in between. Per germline, CDR1 SEHNR and CDR2 FQNEAQ (reference sequence). The CDR3 DNA reads TGTGCCAGCAGCTTAGTAGCGGTACTTACCTACGAGCAGTACTTC. Its translation is CASSLVAVLTYEQYF.

J is TRBJ2-1 and V is TRBV20-1; 9 bases agree with TRBD2. Germline CDR1 reads DFQATT; CDR2 reads SNEGSKA (reference sequence). This CDR3 spans 15 amino acids. The J segment lost 10 bases and the V segment lost 6 bases, leaving 16 bases of the junction unmatched. CDR3 bases: TGCAGTGCCCCGTCGGGCGGGAGGGCCTTGTGGGAGCAGTTCTTC. Its translation is CSAPSGGRALWEQFF.

This chain links TRBV20-1 with TRBJ2-3; 7 bases match TRBD2. J gave up 5 bases and V 3 bases, and 8 bases lay outside the gene matches. From germline, CDR1 is DFQATT and CDR2 SNEGSKA (reference sequence). The CDR3 extends over 14 amino acids. In DNA form, the CDR3 reads TGCAGTGCTAGGGGAGGGCTTTGTGGAGATACGCAGTATTTT. Protein sequence: CSARGGLCGDTQYF.

As DNA, the CDR3 is TGTGCCAGCAGCTACGCCCCTCTAGCGGGAGCCGAGCAGTACTTC. Its protein product is CASSYAPLAGAEQYF. The V gene is TRBV7-2, the J gene TRBJ2-7; 10 bases are shared with TRBD2. Germline CDR1 SGHTA, CDR2 FQGNSA. The V and J ends lost 4 bases and 6 bases, in that order; junction bases with no gene match: 9. The CDR3 extends over 15 amino acids.

The chain couples TRBV12-3 or TRBV12-4 to TRBJ1-2; 7 nucleotides agree with TRBD1. Trimming took 6 bases from V and 7 from J; bases not matched to a gene: 5. The CDR3 length is 12 residues. DNA for the CDR3: TGTGCCAGCAGGCAAGGGGGCTCTGGCTACACCTTC. Encoded protein: CASRQGGSGYTF.

The table lists this clonotype with a few counts. This chain links TRBV4-3 with TRBJ2-5, with D tentatively TRBD2 (6 bases). This CDR3 comprises 15 residues. Trimming pared 3 bases from V and 5 bases from J, leaving 16 bases between. The germline V gene encodes CDR1 LGHNA and CDR2 YSLEER. The DNA of the CDR3 is TGCGCCAGCAGCCAGGGAACGGGAGTCGGTGAGACCCAGTACTTC. Translating it yields CASSQGTGVGETQYF.

This clonotype was seen many times. The chain recombines TRBV29-1 with TRBJ2-3; a possible D gene is TRBD2 (6 bases). The germline V gene encodes CDR1 SQVTM and CDR2 ANQGSEA. V was trimmed by 8 bases and J by 2 bases, leaving 11 bases between them. This CDR3 region has 12 residues. The CDR3 nucleotides read TGCAGCTACTGGCGGGACACAGATACGCAGTATTTT. Translating it yields CSYWRDTDTQYF.

V and J are TRBV7-9 and TRBJ2-1; D is possibly TRBD2 (6 bases). From germline, CDR1 is SEHNR and CDR2 FQNEAQ (reference sequence). The CDR3 consists of 15 residues. The V gene lost 4 bases and the J gene lost 7 bases, with 17 bases spanning the gap. The DNA for the CDR3 is TGTGCCAGCAGCTCGCGGAGGTCGGCGGGGAATGAGCAGTTCTTC. As protein: CASSSRRSAGNEQFF.